This record concerns one T cell receptor beta chain sequence. Repertoires were generated with immunoSEQ multiplex PCR, while TCRdb's copy carries only in-frame clones and drops some. The sample includes 2,500,000 or so clones, 92% of them seen just once. These data belong to a study of shared clonotypes between healthy human individuals. Germline V lookup: CDR1 SGDLS, CDR2 YYNGEE. The germline V and J ends were trimmed by 0 bases and 7 bases, with 10 bases remaining between them. The CDR3 is made up of 13 amino acids. The clonotype originates from a man aged 18 to 29 in good health. Some clones in this sample may be carry-over from other donors' samples. The sample was naive CD4+ T cells from PBMCs. Specified subset: CD45RA+ positively selected. This chain uses TRBV9 with TRBJ1-1; D is ambiguous. CDR3 nucleotides: TGTGCCAGCAGCGTAGGTTTGATGGGTGAAGCTTTCTTT. Translating it yields CASSVGLMGEAFF.